The 27 T cell receptor beta chains presented below share a single source sample, sequenced in a study of blood T cell repertoires in COVID-19. Data came from immunoSEQ multiplex PCR; TCRdb stores just in-frame clones and leaves some out. The table has 95,000 or so clones, 81% seen once. Sequencing was done on a sample of peripheral blood. Receptor source: a man aged 80 or over with active or convalescent COVID-19.

The rearrangement links TRBV5-1 to TRBJ2-5, with a possible D match to TRBD1 (6 bases). V was shortened by 5 bases and J by 2 bases, with 10 bases between the two germline ends. The V gene's germline CDR1 is SGHRS and CDR2 YFSETQ. This CDR3 is built from 13 residues. The CDR3 sequence: CASRLDRQETQYF. The CDR3 nucleotides are TGCGCCAGCAGGCTAGACAGGCAAGAGACCCAGTACTTC. Full variable domain (missing parts from reference TRBV5-1 and TRBJ2-5): KAGVTQTPRYLIKTRGQQVTLSCSPISGHRSVSWYQQTPGQGLQFLFEYFSETQRNKGNFPGRFSGRQFSNSRSEMNVSTLELGDSALYLCASRLDRQETQYFGPGTRLLVL.

This chain connects TRBV15 to TRBJ2-7; 8 positions agree with TRBD1. V was pared by 2 bases and J by 4 bases, with 1 base of the junction left unmatched. Germline lookup yields CDR1 LNHNV and CDR2 YYDKDF (reference sequence). The CDR3 totals 13 residues. CDR3 in amino acids: CATSRRTGYEQYF. CDR3 nucleotide sequence: TGTGCCACCAGCAGAAGGACAGGGTACGAGCAGTACTTC. The variable domain in full, with the rest retrieved from reference TRBV15 and TRBJ2-7, is DAMVIQNPRYQVTQFGKPVTLSCSQTLNHNVMYWYQQKSSQAPKLLFHYYDKDFNNEADTPDNFQSRRPNTSFCFLDIRSPGLGDTAMYLCATSRRTGYEQYFGPGTRLTVT.

This clone was counted a few times. The chain recombines TRBV5-6 with TRBJ1-5, with TRBD1 matching over 8 bases. Trimming took 3 bases from V and 3 from J; bases not matched to a gene: 11. CDR1 and CDR2 from the germline V gene are SGHDT and YYEEEE. The CDR3 is 17 amino acids. CDR3: CASSSAGTGGFNQPQHF. CDR3 DNA sequence: TGTGCCAGCAGCTCGGCCGGGACAGGCGGTTTCAATCAGCCCCAGCATTTT.

This chain uses TRBV5-5 with TRBJ2-7, with TRBD1 matching 7 bases. Trimming cost V 5 bases and J 0 bases; bases outside gene matches: 8. This CDR3 contains 15 residues. Germline V gives CDR1 SGHKS, CDR2 YYEKEE (reference sequence). CDR3 sequence: CASSSQGSPSYEQYF. The CDR3 DNA sequence: TGTGCCAGCAGTTCACAGGGGTCCCCCTCCTACGAGCAGTACTTC.

J is TRBJ1-6 and V is TRBV19; the match to TRBD1 covers 7 bases. CDR1 LNHDA and CDR2 SQIVND come from the germline V gene (reference sequence). J lost 9 bases, V lost 8 bases, and 10 bases had no gene match. The CDR3 loop spans 14 amino acids. The CDR3 region is CASGDSPGGSPLHF. As DNA, the CDR3 is TGTGCCAGTGGGGACAGCCCCGGGGGTTCACCCCTCCACTTT.

The chain is built from TRBV25-1 and TRBJ1-1, with D possibly TRBD1 on 5 matching bases. Germline CDR1 is MGHDK and CDR2 is SYGVNS. With 6 bases removed from V and 1 base from J, the gap between germline ends came to 15 bases. The CDR3 extends over 15 amino acids. CDR3 loop: CASSPRAGRNTEAFF. CDR3 DNA sequence: TGTGCCAGCAGCCCCAGGGCAGGTAGGAACACTGAAGCTTTCTTT.

This clone was detected a few times. The J gene is TRBJ1-4, the V gene TRBV7-2; D perhaps matches TRBD1 (5 bases). With 3 bases removed from V and 7 bases from J, the gap between germline ends came to 15 bases. The CDR3 loop spans 15 amino acids. Germline V gene data show CDR1 as SGHTA and CDR2 as FQGNSA. The CDR3, as DNA: TGTGCCAGCAGCTTCGATGGGGGGACGGGTGAAAAACTGTTTTTT. Its protein is CASSFDGGTGEKLFF.

This chain uses TRBV29-1 with TRBJ1-4; 7 bases are shared with TRBD1. This CDR3 is 14 amino acids long. Losses at the gene ends were 5 bases for V and 6 bases for J; bases not matched to a gene: 9. CDR1 and CDR2 from the germline V gene are SQVTM and ANQGSEA. For the CDR3, the DNA is TGCAGCGTTCTAGGGGACAGCAGCCATGAAAAACTGTTTTTT. It specifies CSVLGDSSHEKLFF.

This clone was recorded only once. V is TRBV6-5 and J is TRBJ1-5, with D uncertain. The CDR3 sequence is 14 residues long. Deletions cut 7 bases from V and 1 base from J, with 11 bases between. Germline CDR1 and CDR2: MNHEY and SVGAGI. The CDR3 reads CASITGGSNQPQHF. CDR3 DNA: TGTGCCAGCATTACGGGAGGAAGCAATCAGCCCCAGCATTTT.

The J gene is TRBJ1-5, the V gene TRBV5-5; tentative D call: TRBD1 (6 bases). Germline CDR1 is SGHKS and CDR2 is YYEKEE (reference sequence). The germline V and J ends were trimmed by 5 bases and 2 bases, with 17 bases remaining between them. The CDR3 is made up of 16 amino acids. This CDR3 is CASSPQGPGGNQPQHF. CDR3 in DNA: TGTGCCAGCAGTCCTCAGGGGCCCGGTGGCAATCAGCCCCAGCATTTT.

The V and J genes are TRBV2 and TRBJ2-7, with a weak D call TRBD1 (5 bases). This CDR3 has 15 residues. The V end lost 4 bases, the J end lost 2 bases, and 15 bases lay between the germline ends. Germline-derived CDR1 and CDR2 are SNHLY and FYNNEI. The CDR3 nucleotides are TGTGCCAGCAGTGGGGGCCTTTCGCCCGCCTACGAGCAGTACTTC. Its protein is CASSGGLSPAYEQYF.

The chain employs TRBV10-3 and TRBJ1-1; 9 bases are shared with TRBD1. The CDR3 sequence is 15 residues long. Unmatched junction bases numbered 12, after V lost 9 bases and J lost 4 bases. The V gene's germline CDR1 is ENHRY and CDR2 SYGVKD. CDR3 coding DNA: TGTGCCATTAGGACAGGGGATAGTGAGGGCACTGAAGCTTTCTTT. It is translated as CAIRTGDSEGTEAFF.

V and J are TRBV7-3 and TRBJ2-5, with 7 bases matching TRBD2. Germline CDR1 reads SGHTA; CDR2 reads FQGTGA. V lost 5 bases, J lost 0 bases, and 15 bases stayed unmatched. The CDR3 loop spans 18 amino acids. CDR3 nucleotide sequence: TGTGCCAGCAGCCCCTCCAAAACGGCGGGGGTGTACCAAGAGACCCAGTACTTC. Its protein product is CASSPSKTAGVYQETQYF.

CDR3 protein: CASSATPGTDYGYTF. CDR3 DNA: TGCGCCAGCAGCGCCACCCCCGGGACAGACTATGGCTACACCTTC. This chain uses TRBV5-1 with TRBJ1-2; 7 nucleotides line up with TRBD1. Germline V gene sequence: CDR1 SGHRS, CDR2 YFSETQ. The ends lost 4 bases at V and 3 bases at J; junction bases unmatched: 9. The CDR3 sequence is 15 residues long.

The V call is TRBV7-2, the J call TRBJ1-1; D gene uncertain. The germline V gene encodes CDR1 SGHTA and CDR2 FQGNSA. V lost 6 bases, J lost 1 base, and 12 bases lay in between. The CDR3 length is 14 residues. The CDR3 loop reads CASSDRTGNTEAFF. For the CDR3, the DNA is TGTGCCAGCAGTGATCGAACGGGGAACACTGAAGCTTTCTTT.

The rearrangement links TRBV19 to TRBJ1-5; D is possibly TRBD1 (5 bases). The CDR3 contains 17 residues. CDR1 and CDR2 (germline): LNHDA, SQIVND (reference sequence). The V and J ends lost 5 bases and 1 base respectively, with 18 bases between them. CDR3 in DNA: TGTGCCAGTAGTCACCCCAGGAGGGGTGGAAGCAATCAGCCCCAGCATTTT. Translated, it gives CASSHPRRGGSNQPQHF. Full variable domain (outside the CDR3, taken from reference TRBV19 and TRBJ1-5): DGGITQSPKYLFRKEGQNVTLSCEQNLNHDAMYWYRQDPGQGLRLIYYSQIVNDFQKGDIAEGYSVSREKKESFPLTVTSAQKNPTAFYLCASSHPRRGGSNQPQHFGDGTRLSIL.

V and J are TRBV4-3 and TRBJ2-6; TRBD2 is a possible D gene (6 bases). The V and J ends lost 4 bases and 0 bases respectively, with 22 bases between them. Germline V gives CDR1 LGHNA, CDR2 YSLEER. The CDR3 has 20 residues. CDR3 protein: CASSRTPAGTLASGANVLTF. CDR3 nucleotides: TGCGCCAGCAGCCGTACGCCGGCAGGGACTTTGGCCTCTGGGGCCAACGTCCTGACTTTC.

The chain carries TRBV10-3 and TRBJ1-2; 10 bases are a match to TRBD1. The CDR3 covers 15 residues. Germline trimming cut 3 bases from V and 3 bases from J; bases unmatched to any gene: 4. Per germline, CDR1 ENHRY and CDR2 SYGVKD. The CDR3 here is CAISEDGTGDYGYTF. The DNA of the CDR3 is TGTGCCATCAGTGAAGACGGGACAGGGGACTATGGCTACACCTTC.

The rearrangement joins TRBV4-1 to TRBJ1-5; D remains unclear. The CDR3 is 16 residues long. Trimming left V 0 bases short and J 0 bases short, with 9 bases between. Germline loops: CDR1 MGHRA, CDR2 YSYEKL. As DNA, the CDR3 is TGCGCCAGCAGCCAAGATCCCGGGAATAGCAATCAGCCCCAGCATTTT. The encoded protein is CASSQDPGNSNQPQHF.

V gene TRBV5-4 combines with J gene TRBJ2-2; 8 bases are a match to TRBD1. The germline V gene encodes CDR1 SGHNT and CDR2 YYREEE (reference sequence). CDR3 size: 18 residues. V dropped 4 bases and J dropped 6; count of bases not matched to a gene: 17. The CDR3 nucleotides are TGTGCCAGCAGCCCCTATCTCCGGGCAGGGGGCGAGGCCGGGGAGCTGTTTTTT. It translates to CASSPYLRAGGEAGELFF.

The chain couples TRBV12-3 or TRBV12-4 to TRBJ2-6; D is ambiguous. The V end lost 3 bases, the J end lost 12 bases, and 3 bases lay between the germline ends. The CDR3 totals 10 residues. CDR3 DNA: TGTGCCAGCAGTTTTAGCGTCCTGACTTTC. Translation: CASSFSVLTF.

The J gene is TRBJ1-2, the V gene TRBV25-1; D remains ambiguous. Germline V gives CDR1 MGHDK, CDR2 SYGVNS. The CDR3 covers 14 residues. V shed 1 base and J shed 4 bases, with 10 bases lying between them. The CDR3 here is CASSELDFGYGYTF. CDR3 DNA: TGTGCCAGCAGTGAATTAGATTTCGGCTATGGCTACACCTTC.

This clone occurred a few times. The chain has TRBV30 and TRBJ1-3; D is possibly TRBD1 (6 bases). Trimming stripped 0 bases from V and 0 bases from J, with 9 bases between. From germline, CDR1 is GTSNPN and CDR2 SVGIG (reference sequence). The length of the CDR3 is 15 residues. This CDR3 is CAWSVPGASGNTIYF. The DNA of the CDR3 is TGTGCCTGGAGTGTACCAGGGGCCTCTGGAAACACCATATATTTT.

V gene TRBV6-6 combines with J gene TRBJ1-1; D is ambiguous. Germline-derived CDR1 and CDR2 are MNHNY and SVGAGI (reference sequence). CDR3 length: 14 amino acids. Trimming removed 6 bases from V and 1 base from J, with 12 bases in between. CDR3 loop: CASRDGSWNTEAFF. The CDR3 DNA follows: TGTGCCAGCAGAGACGGGTCATGGAACACTGAAGCTTTCTTT.

The chain combines TRBV7-2 with TRBJ2-3; 9 bases map to TRBD2. This CDR3 spans 15 amino acids. The V and J ends lost 5 bases and 6 bases, in that order; junction bases with no gene match: 9. Germline-derived CDR1 and CDR2 are SGHTA and FQGNSA. The DNA of the CDR3 is TGTGCCAGCAGCCTAACTAGCGGGCCTAGCGATACGCAGTATTTT. Amino acid sequence: CASSLTSGPSDTQYF.

J is TRBJ2-7 and V is TRBV10-3, with 7 nucleotides matching TRBD2. With V trimmed by 5 bases and J by 3 bases, 4 bases remained unmatched. Germline loops: CDR1 ENHRY, CDR2 SYGVKD. CDR3 size: 13 residues. The CDR3 loop reads CAISTGGGYEQYF. CDR3 DNA sequence: TGTGCCATCAGTACCGGCGGGGGCTACGAGCAGTACTTC.

V usage is TRBV4-3 and J usage is TRBJ2-2; TRBD1 might be the D (5 bases). This CDR3 spans 15 amino acids. The V gene's germline CDR1 is LGHNA and CDR2 YSLEER. V lost 2 bases, J lost 4 bases, and 11 bases lay in between. This CDR3 is CASSQNPTATGELFF. CDR3 coding DNA: TGCGCCAGCAGCCAAAACCCGACAGCCACCGGGGAGCTGTTTTTT.